This TCR beta chain is drawn from a study of blood T cell repertoires in COVID-19 (dated by TCRdb to about 2020). Background on the whole study: Samples from collaborators originated in the United States, Italy and Spain and spanned both the acute and convalescent phases of COVID-19. The prospective study material was composed of cDNA or gDNA derived from T cells, B-cell-depleted T cells, or PBMCs. The dataset comprised deeply sampled blood TCRbeta repertoires from subjects exposed to, actively infected with, or recovered from COVID-19. The repertoires were made available in a free public database intended to serve as a resource for research on the immune response to SARS-CoV-2. Samples came from the ongoing ImmuneRACE study (first 160 participants) plus 1,254 subjects from 6 global collaborators. Sample metadata almost always included a de-identified subject ID, COVID-19 status, age in years and sex. Where HLA class I and class II types were available, the types were taken from metadata supplied by the sample provider, not from assay-based typing. Findings and caveats that apply to the study as a whole: The amount of clinical and demographic metadata varied by source and participant and was provided uncurated.

From its cysteine to its phenylalanine, the CDR3 spans 16 amino acids. Of all the DNA, just the CDR3 is kept, 48 bases in frame from base 1. V loses 3 bases, J loses 4 bases, and the germline ends lie 18 bases apart. CDR1 and CDR2, per the germline V gene, are MDHEN and SYDVKM. Whole blood was collected in K2EDTA tubes by collaborating institutions according to the institutions' own protocols. For TCRbeta analysis, collaborators shipped samples in one of three forms: frozen whole blood, isolated PBMCs, or DNA extracted from either of those sample types. A note on this clone: There is no known antigen for this receptor. It has no much larger one-base neighbor in the sample; base qualities were not kept.

TCRbeta CDR3 regions were amplified from genomic DNA using the immunoSEQ Assay, a bias-controlled multiplex PCR. Per the source publication's procedure: Nucleated cell counts per sample were estimated from amplification of reference gene primers within the assay. To quantify the absolute abundance of each unique TCRbeta CDR3 rearrangement, sequence reads were collapsed and filtered. Productive Simpson clonality was computed per sample as the square root of Simpson's diversity index over productive rearrangements. The table comes from immuneACCESS by way of TCRdb, which keeps in-frame sequences with V and J called. Part of the clones is missing from these tables; in studies checked, under half for an unresolved V gene and the rest for unknown reasons. V and J calls and clone size are given by that table; D and trimming were obtained from the DNA. In all, the sample holds about 170,000 clones, and around 87% of those were seen once. Around 7% of the sample lies in the top ten.

Recombination connected TRBV28 to TRBJ2-5, with TRBD2 as a weak D call on 6 bases. This sequence originates from a woman aged 80 or over in a cohort sampled during active or convalescent COVID-19. The sequenced sample consisted of peripheral blood. The DNA sequence is given as TGTGCCAGCAGTTTGGAGGGGCACCGAGGATCAGAGACCCAGTACTTC. It specifies CASSLEGHRGSETQYF.